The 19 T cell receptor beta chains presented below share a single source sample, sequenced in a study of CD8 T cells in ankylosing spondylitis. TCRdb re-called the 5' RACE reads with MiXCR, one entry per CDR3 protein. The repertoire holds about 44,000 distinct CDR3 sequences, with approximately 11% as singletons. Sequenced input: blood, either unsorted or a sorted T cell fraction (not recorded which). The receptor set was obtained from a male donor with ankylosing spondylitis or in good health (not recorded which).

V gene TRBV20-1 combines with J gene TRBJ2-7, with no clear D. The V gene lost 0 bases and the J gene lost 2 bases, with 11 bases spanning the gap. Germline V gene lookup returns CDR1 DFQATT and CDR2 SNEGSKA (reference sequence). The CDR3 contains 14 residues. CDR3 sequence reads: CSAREGYLTYEQYF. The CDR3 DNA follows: TGCAGTGCTAGAGAAGGCTACCTCACCTACGAGCAGTACTTC.

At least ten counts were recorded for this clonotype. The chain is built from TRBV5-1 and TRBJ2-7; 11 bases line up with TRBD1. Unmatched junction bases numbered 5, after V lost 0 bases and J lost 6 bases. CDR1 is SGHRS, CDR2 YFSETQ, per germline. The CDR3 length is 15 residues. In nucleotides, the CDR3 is TGCGCCAGCAGCTTGGTGGGACAGGGGGTCCGCGAGCAGTACTTC. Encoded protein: CASSLVGQGVREQYF.

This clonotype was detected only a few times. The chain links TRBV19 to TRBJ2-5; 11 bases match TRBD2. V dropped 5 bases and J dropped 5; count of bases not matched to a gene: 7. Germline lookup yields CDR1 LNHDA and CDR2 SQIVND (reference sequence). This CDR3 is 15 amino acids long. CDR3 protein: CASSLGLAGAETQYF. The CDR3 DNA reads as TGTGCCAGTAGTCTCGGACTAGCGGGCGCGGAGACCCAGTACTTC.

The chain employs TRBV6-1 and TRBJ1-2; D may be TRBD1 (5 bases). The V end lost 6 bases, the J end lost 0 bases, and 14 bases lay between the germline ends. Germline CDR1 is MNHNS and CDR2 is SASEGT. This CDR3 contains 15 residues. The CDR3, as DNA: TGTGCCAGCAGCCCACGGGCAGGGCCTAACTATGGCTACACCTTC. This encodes CASSPRAGPNYGYTF.

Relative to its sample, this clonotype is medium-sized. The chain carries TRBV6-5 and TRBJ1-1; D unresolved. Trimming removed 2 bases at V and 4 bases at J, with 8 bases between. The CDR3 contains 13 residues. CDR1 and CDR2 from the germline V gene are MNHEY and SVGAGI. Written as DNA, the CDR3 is TGTGCCAGCAGTTACCTTTTTACCACTGAAGCTTTCTTT. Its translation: CASSYLFTTEAFF.

CDR3 DNA: TGTGCCAGCAGTTTTCCCCACGGACAGGGGGAATCCTACGAGCAGTACTTC. Residues: CASSFPHGQGESYEQYF. This rearrangement joins TRBV7-9 to TRBJ2-7, with 10 positions matching TRBD1. CDR1 and CDR2 (germline): SEHNR, FQNEAQ (reference sequence). J gave up 1 base and V 6 bases, and 12 bases lay outside the gene matches. The CDR3 is 17 amino acids.

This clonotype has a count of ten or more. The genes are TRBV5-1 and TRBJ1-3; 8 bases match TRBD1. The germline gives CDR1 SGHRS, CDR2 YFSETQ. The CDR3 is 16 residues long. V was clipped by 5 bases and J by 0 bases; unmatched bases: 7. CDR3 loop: CASSRDRLVSGNTIYF. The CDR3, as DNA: TGCGCCAGCAGTCGGGACAGGCTGGTCTCTGGAAACACCATATATTTT.

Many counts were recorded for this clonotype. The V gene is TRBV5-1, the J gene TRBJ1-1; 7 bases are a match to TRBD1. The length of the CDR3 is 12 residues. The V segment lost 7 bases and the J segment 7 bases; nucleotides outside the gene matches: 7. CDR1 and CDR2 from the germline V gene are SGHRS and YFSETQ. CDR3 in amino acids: CASRDSLVEAFF. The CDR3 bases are TGCGCCAGCCGGGACAGCCTAGTTGAAGCTTTCTTT.

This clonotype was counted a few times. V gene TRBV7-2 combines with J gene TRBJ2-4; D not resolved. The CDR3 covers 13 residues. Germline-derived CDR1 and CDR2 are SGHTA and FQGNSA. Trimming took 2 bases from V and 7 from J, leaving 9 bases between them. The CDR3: CASSLTGGNIQYF. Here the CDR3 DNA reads TGTGCCAGCAGCTTAACCGGTGGGAACATTCAGTACTTC.

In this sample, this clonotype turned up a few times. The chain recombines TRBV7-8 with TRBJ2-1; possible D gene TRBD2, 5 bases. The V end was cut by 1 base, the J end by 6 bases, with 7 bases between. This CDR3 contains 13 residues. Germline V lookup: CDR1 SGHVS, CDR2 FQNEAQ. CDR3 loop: CASSLVRVNEQFF. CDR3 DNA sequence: TGTGCCAGCAGCTTAGTGAGGGTCAATGAGCAGTTCTTC.

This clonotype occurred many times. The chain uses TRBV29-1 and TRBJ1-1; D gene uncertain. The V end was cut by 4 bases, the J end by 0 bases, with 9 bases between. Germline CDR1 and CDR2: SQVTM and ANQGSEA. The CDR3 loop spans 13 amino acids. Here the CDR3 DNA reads TGCAGCGTTGTGGGGTTCATGAACACTGAAGCTTTCTTT. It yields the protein CSVVGFMNTEAFF.

CDR3 nucleotide sequence: TGCAGTGCTAGAAATCTCTACAGGGAGGGTACCACCGGGGAGCTGTTTTTT. Its protein is CSARNLYREGTTGELFF. The chain uses TRBV20-1 and TRBJ2-2; a weak D match, TRBD2 (7 bases). This CDR3 contains 17 residues. Between the trimmed V and J ends, which lost 2 bases and 4 bases, there was a span of 20 bases. Germline V gives CDR1 DFQATT, CDR2 SNEGSKA (reference sequence).

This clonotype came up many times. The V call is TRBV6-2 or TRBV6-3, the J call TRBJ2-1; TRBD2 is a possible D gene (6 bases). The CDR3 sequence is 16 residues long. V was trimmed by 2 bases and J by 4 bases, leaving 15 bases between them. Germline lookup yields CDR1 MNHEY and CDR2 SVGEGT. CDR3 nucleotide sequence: TGTGCCAGCAGTTACCCGGGAGTAAGAGCTTACAATGAGCAGTTCTTC. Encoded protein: CASSYPGVRAYNEQFF.

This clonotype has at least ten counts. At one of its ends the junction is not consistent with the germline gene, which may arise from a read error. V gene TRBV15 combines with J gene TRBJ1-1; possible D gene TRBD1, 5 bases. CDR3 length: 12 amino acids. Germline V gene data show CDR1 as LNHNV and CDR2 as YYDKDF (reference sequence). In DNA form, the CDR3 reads TGTGCCACCAGCGAAGACCGCCGGGGGTGGAGCTTT. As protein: CATSEDRRGWSF.

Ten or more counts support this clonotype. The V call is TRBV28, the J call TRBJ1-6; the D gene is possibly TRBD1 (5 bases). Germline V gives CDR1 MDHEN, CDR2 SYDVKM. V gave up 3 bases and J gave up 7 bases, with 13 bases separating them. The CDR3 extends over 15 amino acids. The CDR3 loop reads CASSFDGAGNSPLHF. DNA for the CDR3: TGTGCCAGCAGTTTTGATGGGGCCGGGAATTCACCCCTCCACTTT.

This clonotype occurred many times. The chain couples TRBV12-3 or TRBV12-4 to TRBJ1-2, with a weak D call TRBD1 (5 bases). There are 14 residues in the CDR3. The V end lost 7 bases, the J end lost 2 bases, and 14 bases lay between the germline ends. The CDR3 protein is CASTDRTPNYGYTF. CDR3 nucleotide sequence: TGTGCCAGCACCGACCGGACACCAAACTATGGCTACACCTTC.

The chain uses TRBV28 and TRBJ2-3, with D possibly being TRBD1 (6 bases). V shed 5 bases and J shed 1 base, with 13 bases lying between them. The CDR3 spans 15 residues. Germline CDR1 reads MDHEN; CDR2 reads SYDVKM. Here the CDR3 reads CASSLPNRGTDTQYF. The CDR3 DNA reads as TGTGCCAGCAGTCTCCCGAACAGGGGCACAGATACGCAGTATTTT.

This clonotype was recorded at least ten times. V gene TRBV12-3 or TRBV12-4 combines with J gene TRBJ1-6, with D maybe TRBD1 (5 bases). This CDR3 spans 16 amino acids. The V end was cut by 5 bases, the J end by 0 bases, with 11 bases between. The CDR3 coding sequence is TGTGCCAGCAGTCGACAGTCCAGCTCCTATAATTCACCCCTCCACTTT. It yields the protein CASSRQSSSYNSPLHF.

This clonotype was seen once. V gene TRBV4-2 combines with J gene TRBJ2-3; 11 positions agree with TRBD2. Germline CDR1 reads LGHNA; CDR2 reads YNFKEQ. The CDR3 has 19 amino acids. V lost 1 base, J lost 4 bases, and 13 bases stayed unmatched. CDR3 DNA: TGTGCCAGCAGCCAAGCTGCTAGCGGGGGGCACACTAGCCCAGATACGCAGTATTTT. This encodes CASSQAASGGHTSPDTQYF.